This T cell receptor (beta chain) was identified in a study of T cell changes during pregnancy in multiple sclerosis. Germline lookup yields CDR1 SGHAT and CDR2 FQDESV (reference sequence). CDR3 length: 15 amino acids. V was shortened by 4 bases and J by 4 bases, with 16 bases between the two germline ends. Clones were read by immunoSEQ multiplex PCR, and TCRdb kept only the in-frame ones, dropping some. Of tens of thousands of clones listed, around nine tenths are singletons. The chain combines TRBV11-1 with TRBJ1-2, with D possibly TRBD1 on 5 matching bases. This clonotype was obtained from a female donor in good health, enrolled as a control in a pregnancy study. The input for sequencing was CD8+ T cells from peripheral blood mononuclear cells, taken after pregnancy. The CDR3 DNA reads as TGTGCCAGCAGCTCGAGACAGACTGATATCTATGGCTACACCTTC. Residues: CASSSRQTDIYGYTF.